The clone carrying this T cell receptor beta chain was picked up one time. The CDR3 totals 13 residues. The germline V gene has CDR1 SQVTM and CDR2 ANQGSEA. Unmatched junction bases numbered 7, after V lost 5 bases and J lost 7 bases. This sample is drawn from a study of T cell responses to AZD1222 COVID-19 vaccine. The protocol was immunoSEQ multiplex PCR, while the TCRdb copy is restricted to in-frame clones and leaves out a portion. The profile shows some 170,000 clones, around nine tenths of them singletons. This TCR was recovered from an adult in good health. Material: peripheral blood, obtained on day 0 of AZD1222 vaccination. The chain uses TRBV29-1 and TRBJ2-1; 8 positions agree with TRBD1. The CDR3 DNA follows: TGCAGCGTTACAGGGGGAGGAATGAATGAGCAGTTCTTC. Translated: CSVTGGGMNEQFF.